The sample holds many counts of the clone carrying this T cell receptor (beta chain). What it binds is unknown. The sample comes from a study of T cells in Graves' hyperthyroidism and ophthalmopathy. Amplification of TCR beta CDR3 regions used RNA as the template. First-round RT-PCR targeting the TCR CDR3 was performed with the HTBI primer set. TCRdb redid the calling of the multiplex PCR reads with MiXCR, one entry per CDR3 protein. The sample consists of 610,000 or so distinct CDR3 sequences, 35% to 55% of them appearing once. Study observations and caveats: It was a median 6.5 months before onset that the model predicted ophthalmopathy. Most clonotypes expanded in thyroid above 0.001 were likewise present in blood.

Stable Graves' hyperthyroidism denoted no ophthalmopathy progression over 18 months. The CDR3 runs to 13 residues. Trimming took 0 bases from V and 3 from J, leaving 6 bases between them. Looked up from germline, CDR1 is SGHRS and CDR2 is YFSETQ. The sequence derives from a woman younger than 35 with Graves' hyperthyroidism. The rearrangement joins TRBV5-1 to TRBJ1-1; D perhaps matches TRBD1 (5 bases). Material for sequencing was peripheral blood or thyroid tissue (not recorded which). The CDR3 spells CASSLVRDTEAFF. In DNA form, the CDR3 reads TGCGCCAGCAGCTTGGTCAGGGACACTGAAGCTTTCTTT.